A single sample is the source of the 28 T cell receptor beta chains below, sequenced in a study of Ad26.COV2.S vaccination and SARS-CoV-2 variants. Sequencing used immunoSEQ multiplex PCR; TCRdb keeps in-frame clones, though not all of them. The data hold fewer than 500,000 clones, with more than 80% observed a single time. Treatment specified: roughly 19 received Ad26.COV2.S at low or high dose, single or two shots; about 5 received placebo; per-sample allocation not given. Samples came from day 63 after the first vaccine or placebo injection. The specimen was peripheral blood, collected in a trial of Ad26.COV2.S vaccine versus placebo. These receptors were taken from a person aged 18-65 years who received the Ad26.COV2.S COVID-19 vaccine or a placebo.

CDR3 in amino acids: CASSLAMGYNTEAFF. CDR3 sequence (DNA): TGCGCCAGCAGCTTGGCCATGGGGTACAACACTGAAGCTTTCTTT. The chain has TRBV5-1 and TRBJ1-1, with D unclear. This CDR3 has 15 amino acids. CDR1 is SGHRS, CDR2 YFSETQ, per germline. Trimming took off 0 bases at V and 2 bases at J, with 11 bases between the two ends.

This chain joins TRBV7-9 and TRBJ2-1; D assignment may be TRBD1 or TRBD2 (5 bases each). Per germline, CDR1 SEHNR and CDR2 FQNEAQ (reference sequence). CDR3 length equals 15 residues. The V end lost 4 bases, the J end lost 4 bases, and 14 bases lay between the germline ends. The CDR3 bases are TGTGCCAGCAGCTCCGGGACGGAAATTTACAATGAGCAGTTCTTC. Its translation is CASSSGTEIYNEQFF.

This clone has just a few counts. This chain joins TRBV2 and TRBJ2-7, with TRBD2 identical over 8 bases. Unmatched junction bases numbered 5, after V lost 8 bases and J lost 2 bases. Germline lookup yields CDR1 SNHLY and CDR2 FYNNEI. This CDR3 has 13 residues. The CDR3 here is CASRLAPTYEQYF. For the CDR3, the DNA is TGTGCCAGCCGACTAGCGCCGACCTACGAGCAGTACTTC.

This chain links TRBV4-3 with TRBJ1-1, with D uncertain. V was trimmed by 0 bases and J by 0 bases, leaving 11 bases between them. Germline V gives CDR1 LGHNA, CDR2 YSLEER. The CDR3 contains 16 residues. The CDR3 coding sequence is TGCGCCAGCAGCCAAGATCGGGGATCCATGAACACTGAAGCTTTCTTT. Its translation is CASSQDRGSMNTEAFF.

About this clone itself: Other DNA sequences in this sample translate to the same CDR3. This chain connects TRBV7-9 to TRBJ2-7, with D possibly being TRBD2 (6 bases). The V and J ends lost 5 bases and 1 base respectively, with 9 bases between them. In germline, CDR1 is SEHNR, CDR2 FQNEAQ (reference sequence). The CDR3 length is 13 residues. The CDR3 coding sequence is TGTGCCAGCAGCGTTGGAGGGTCCTACGAGCAGTACTTC. As protein: CASSVGGSYEQYF.

CDR3 loop: CASSGGVNEQFF. The CDR3 DNA reads as TGTGCCAGCAGTGGAGGGGTGAATGAGCAGTTCTTC. The chain has TRBV2 and TRBJ2-1; the D gene could be TRBD1 or TRBD2 (5 bases each). CDR1 and CDR2 (germline): SNHLY, FYNNEI. The CDR3 has 12 residues. Trimming shortened V by 4 bases and J by 7 bases, and 8 bases separated the two germline ends.

V is TRBV30 and J is TRBJ2-5; D remains unclear. The CDR3 consists of 16 residues. With 1 base removed from V and 3 bases from J, the gap between germline ends came to 18 bases. CDR1 is GTSNPN, CDR2 SVGIG, per germline (reference sequence). CDR3 bases: TGTGCCTGGAGTGCCCATACCGGGTGGGGTAAAGAGACCCAGTACTTC. Residues: CAWSAHTGWGKETQYF.

The V call is TRBV5-4, the J call TRBJ1-3; D ambiguous. Between the trimmed V and J ends, which lost 0 bases and 4 bases, there was a span of 11 bases. The CDR3 is 15 residues long. Germline CDR1 and CDR2: SGHNT and YYREEE (reference sequence). The CDR3 protein is CASSLDGRGGNTIYF. The CDR3, as DNA: TGTGCCAGCAGCTTGGACGGGAGAGGAGGAAACACCATATATTTT. The variable domain in full, completed from reference TRBV5-4 and TRBJ1-3, reads ETGVTQSPTHLIKTRGQQVTLRCSSQSGHNTVSWYQQALGQGPQFIFQYYREEENGRGNFPPRFSGLQFPNYSSELNVNALELDDSALYLCASSLDGRGGNTIYFGEGSWLTVV.

The J gene is TRBJ2-5, the V gene TRBV5-5; no reliable D call. Trimming removed 3 bases from V and 2 bases from J, with 11 bases in between. Germline CDR1 SGHKS, CDR2 YYEKEE (reference sequence). The CDR3 loop spans 14 amino acids. The CDR3: CASSSPPTQETQYF. The DNA for the CDR3 is TGTGCCAGCAGCTCCCCTCCCACACAAGAGACCCAGTACTTC.

The V call is TRBV27, the J call TRBJ2-3; D remains unclear. Germline CDR1 and CDR2: MNHEY and SMNVEV (reference sequence). The length of the CDR3 is 15 residues. The V end lost 2 bases, the J end lost 0 bases, and 9 bases lay between the germline ends. CDR3 coding DNA: TGTGCCAGCAGTTTACCCGGCTCTAGCACAGATACGCAGTATTTT. Translated: CASSLPGSSTDTQYF.

The chain recombines TRBV7-6 with TRBJ2-5; D is ambiguous. The germline V gene has CDR1 SGHVS and CDR2 FNYEAQ. The CDR3 spans 13 residues. Between the trimmed V and J ends, which lost 4 bases and 2 bases, there was a span of 8 bases. CDR3 sequence reads: CASSWAPQETQYF. The CDR3 bases are TGTGCCAGCAGCTGGGCACCACAAGAGACCCAGTACTTC.

This chain connects TRBV28 to TRBJ1-5, with 8 bases that match TRBD1. The CDR3 extends over 15 amino acids. V shed 6 bases, J shed 9 bases, and the junction held 13 bases outside the gene matches. CDR1 MDHEN and CDR2 SYDVKM come from the germline V gene. CDR3 region: CASSNKGQGRGPQHF. The CDR3, as DNA: TGTGCCAGCAGCAATAAAGGACAGGGCCGTGGGCCCCAGCATTTT.

V and J are TRBV7-9 and TRBJ2-5; D is unclear. V lost 4 bases to trimming and J lost 1 base, with 7 bases between them. The CDR3 sequence is 13 residues long. CDR1 and CDR2 (germline): SEHNR, FQNEAQ (reference sequence). The CDR3 DNA reads as TGTGCCAGCAGCTCCTCGGGCCAAGAGACCCAGTACTTC. Amino acid sequence: CASSSSGQETQYF.

The rearrangement joins TRBV7-2 to TRBJ1-2; the D gene is possibly TRBD1 (6 bases). The ends were cut back, 4 bases at V and 0 bases at J, with 18 bases in the middle. The CDR3 consists of 17 residues. Germline-derived CDR1 and CDR2 are SGHTA and FQGNSA. The CDR3 is CASSSYRDNRANYGYTF. In DNA, the CDR3 is TGTGCCAGCAGCTCGTACCGGGACAACAGAGCTAACTATGGCTACACCTTC.

This chain connects TRBV6-2 or TRBV6-3 to TRBJ2-7; D gene uncertain. CDR1 is MNHEY and CDR2 is SVGEGT in the germline V gene. The CDR3 is made up of 14 amino acids. Trimming took 2 bases from V and 6 from J, leaving 14 bases between them. CDR3 protein: CASSYVADPAEQYF. The DNA for the CDR3 is TGTGCCAGCAGTTACGTGGCGGACCCCGCCGAGCAGTACTTC.

The chain combines TRBV12-5 with TRBJ2-2, with no clear D. The CDR3 runs 16 residues. Trimming took off 2 bases at V and 0 bases at J, with 10 bases between the two ends. CDR1 and CDR2 (germline): LGHNT, FRNRAP. CDR3 amino acids: CASGLRRGPNTGELFF. CDR3 bases: TGTGCTAGTGGTTTGCGCCGTGGCCCGAACACCGGGGAGCTGTTTTTT.

The J gene is TRBJ1-3, the V gene TRBV7-9; D is unclear. This CDR3 region has 16 residues. The V end lost 5 bases, the J end lost 0 bases, and 14 bases lay between the germline ends. The germline gives CDR1 SEHNR, CDR2 FQNEAQ (reference sequence). The CDR3 DNA reads TGTGCCAGCAGCCACCCCGGCCGATACTCTGGAAACACCATATATTTT. Protein: CASSHPGRYSGNTIYF.

The V gene is TRBV7-8, the J gene TRBJ2-1; 10 bases match TRBD2. Germline V gives CDR1 SGHVS, CDR2 FQNEAQ. The CDR3 consists of 18 residues. J gave up 0 bases and V 3 bases, and 8 bases lay outside the gene matches. CDR3 DNA sequence: TGTGCCAGCAGCTTGCCTAAGTCTAGCGGGGGCTCCTACAATGAGCAGTTCTTC. Residues: CASSLPKSSGGSYNEQFF.

CDR3 in DNA: TGTGCCAGCAGCGTAGGTAGCGGGAGCGACAACGAGCAGTACTTC. This encodes CASSVGSGSDNEQYF. The rearrangement links TRBV9 to TRBJ2-7; 9 positions agree with TRBD2. The germline V gene has CDR1 SGDLS and CDR2 YYNGEE. Trimming removed 0 bases from V and 5 bases from J; junction bases left unmatched: 6. The length of the CDR3 is 15 residues.

V is TRBV7-6 and J is TRBJ2-2, with D perhaps TRBD1 (6 bases). The CDR3 runs to 19 residues. V shed 5 bases and J shed 4 bases, with 26 bases lying between them. The germline V gene encodes CDR1 SGHVS and CDR2 FNYEAQ. The CDR3: CASSTGTMPPGSITGELFF. The CDR3 DNA sequence: TGTGCCAGCAGCACCGGGACAATGCCTCCGGGGAGTATCACCGGGGAGCTGTTTTTT.

The chain joins TRBV27 to TRBJ2-7; 10 nucleotides agree with TRBD1. The germline gives CDR1 MNHEY, CDR2 SMNVEV (reference sequence). J was trimmed by 6 bases and V by 3 bases; bases with no gene match: 5. There are 14 residues in the CDR3. CDR3: CASSFGQGGGEQYF. CDR3 nucleotides: TGTGCCAGCAGTTTCGGACAGGGGGGGGGCGAGCAGTACTTC.

This clone is a singleton in its sample. This chain uses TRBV29-1 with TRBJ1-1, with 9 positions matching TRBD1. There are 13 residues in the CDR3. From germline, CDR1 is SQVTM and CDR2 ANQGSEA. With 5 bases clipped from V and 5 bases from J, the junction kept 6 bases outside the gene matches. DNA of the CDR3: TGCAGCGTTCGGACAGGGGAAGGGACTGAAGCTTTCTTT. Amino acid sequence: CSVRTGEGTEAFF.

This chain joins TRBV11-2 and TRBJ1-1; D not resolved. This CDR3 region has 13 residues. V was clipped by 0 bases and J by 10 bases, with 12 bases between them. Per germline, CDR1 SGHAT and CDR2 FQNNGV. Here the CDR3 DNA reads TGTGCCAGCAGCTTAGATACAAGATGGGCAGCTTTCTTT. Its translation: CASSLDTRWAAFF.

J is TRBJ1-5 and V is TRBV24-1; a possible D gene is TRBD1 (5 bases). CDR1 KGHDR and CDR2 SFDVKD come from the germline V gene. The CDR3 is 13 amino acids. Trimming shortened V by 10 bases and J by 6 bases, and 15 bases separated the two germline ends. CDR3 DNA sequence: TGTGCCACGTCGGACATCCCGGGTCAGCCCCAGCATTTT. Residues: CATSDIPGQPQHF.

Regarding this clone: At the DNA level, this CDR3 is encoded by other sequences in the same sample as well. This sequence joins TRBV7-2 and TRBJ2-2; possibly TRBD2 for D (5 bases). CDR1 is SGHTA and CDR2 is FQGNSA in the germline V gene. The CDR3 has 15 residues. Trimming cost V 1 base and J 5 bases, with 11 bases left between them. This chain's CDR3 is CASSLVSGNTGELFF. The CDR3, as DNA: TGTGCCAGCAGCTTAGTATCGGGGAATACCGGGGAGCTGTTTTTT.

The chain joins TRBV30 to TRBJ1-1; no firm D call. The CDR3 is 12 amino acids. The V gene lost 1 base and the J gene lost 4 bases, with 7 bases spanning the gap. Per the germline V gene, CDR1 is GTSNPN and CDR2 is SVGIG (reference sequence). CDR3: CAWSGSATEAFF. CDR3 coding DNA: TGTGCCTGGAGTGGGAGTGCCACTGAAGCTTTCTTT.

V and J are TRBV7-9 and TRBJ1-1; TRBD1 might be the D (6 bases). The CDR3 contains 16 residues. Germline loops: CDR1 SEHNR, CDR2 FQNEAQ (reference sequence). Trimming took 5 bases from V and 3 from J, leaving 19 bases between them. The CDR3: CASSPVRGAADTEAFF. The CDR3, as DNA: TGTGCCAGCAGCCCCGTCCGGGGGGCAGCCGACACTGAAGCTTTCTTT.

The chain links TRBV4-1 to TRBJ2-1; 9 bases line up with TRBD2. This CDR3 comprises 17 residues. Germline CDR1 is MGHRA and CDR2 is YSYEKL. J lost 2 bases, V lost 1 base, and 6 bases had no gene match. The CDR3 DNA reads as TGCGCCAGCAGCCAAGCCCCGGGCGGGGGGGCCTACAATGAGCAGTTCTTC. It translates to CASSQAPGGGAYNEQFF.